The TCR beta chain described here comes from a study of vaccination and CD4 T cells after COVID-19. About the research overall: Nasal swab PCR detected SARS-CoV-2 in convalescent patients, who comprised under ten mild cases and one severe case. Overall study results and limits: Nearly all convalescent vaccine-specific clones, 304 of 307, recognized only SARS-CoV-2 spike.

Deletions cut 8 bases from V and 5 bases from J, with 20 bases between. The CDR3 has 14 amino acids. TCRdb called the PCR reads again in MiXCR, with one record for every CDR3 protein. The sample records about 14,000 distinct CDR3 sequences, approximately 69% being singletons. A note on this clonotype: Its antigen is unknown.

This clonotype was obtained from a human donor who had recovered from COVID-19. The rearrangement joins TRBV5-3 to TRBJ2-7; D is perhaps TRBD1 (6 bases). TRBV5-3 is flagged as an ORF with uncertain function. The material was CD4+ T cells from blood, obtained after SARS-CoV-2 vaccination. CDR3 DNA: TGTGCCAGCAGCCCAAACCGGGACACCCACGAGCAGTACTTC. Encoded protein: CASSPNRDTHEQYF.